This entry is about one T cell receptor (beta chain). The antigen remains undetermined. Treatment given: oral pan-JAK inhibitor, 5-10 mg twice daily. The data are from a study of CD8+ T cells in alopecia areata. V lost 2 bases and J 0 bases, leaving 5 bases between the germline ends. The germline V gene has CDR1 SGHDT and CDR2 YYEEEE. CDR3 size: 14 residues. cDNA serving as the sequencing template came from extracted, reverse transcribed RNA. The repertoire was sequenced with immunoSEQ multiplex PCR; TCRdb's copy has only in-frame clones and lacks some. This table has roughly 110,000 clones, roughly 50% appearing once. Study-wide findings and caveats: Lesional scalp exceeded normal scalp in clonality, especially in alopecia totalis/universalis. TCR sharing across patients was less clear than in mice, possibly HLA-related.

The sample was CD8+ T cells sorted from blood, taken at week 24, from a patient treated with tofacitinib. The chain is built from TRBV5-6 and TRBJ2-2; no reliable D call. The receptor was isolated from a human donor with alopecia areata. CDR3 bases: TGTGCCAGCAGCTTTTCATCGAACACCGGGGAGCTGTTTTTT. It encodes CASSFSSNTGELFF.